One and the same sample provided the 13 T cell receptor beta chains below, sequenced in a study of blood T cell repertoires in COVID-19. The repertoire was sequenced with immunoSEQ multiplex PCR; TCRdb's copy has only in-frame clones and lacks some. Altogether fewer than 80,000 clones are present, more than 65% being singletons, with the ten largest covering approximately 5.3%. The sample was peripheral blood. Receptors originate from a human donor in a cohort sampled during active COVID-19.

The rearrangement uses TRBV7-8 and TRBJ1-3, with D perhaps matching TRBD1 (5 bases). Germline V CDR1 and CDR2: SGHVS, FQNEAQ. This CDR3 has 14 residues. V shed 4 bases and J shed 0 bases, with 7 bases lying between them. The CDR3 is CASSSGLSGNTIYF. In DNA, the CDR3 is TGTGCCAGCAGCTCAGGGCTCTCTGGAAACACCATATATTTT.

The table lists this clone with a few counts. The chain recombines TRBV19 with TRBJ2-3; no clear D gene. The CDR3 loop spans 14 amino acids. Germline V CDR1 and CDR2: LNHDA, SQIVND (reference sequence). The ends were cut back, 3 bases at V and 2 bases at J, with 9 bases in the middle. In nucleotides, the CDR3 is TGTGCCAGTAGTATGGGCCCCCACACAGATACGCAGTATTTT. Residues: CASSMGPHTDTQYF.

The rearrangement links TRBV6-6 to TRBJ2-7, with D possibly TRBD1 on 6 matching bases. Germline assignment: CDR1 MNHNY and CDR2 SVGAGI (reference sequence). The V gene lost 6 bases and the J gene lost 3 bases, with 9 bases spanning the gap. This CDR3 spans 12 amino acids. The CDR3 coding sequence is TGTGCCAGCAGCCCGACAGGCTACGAGCAGTACTTC. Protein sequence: CASSPTGYEQYF.

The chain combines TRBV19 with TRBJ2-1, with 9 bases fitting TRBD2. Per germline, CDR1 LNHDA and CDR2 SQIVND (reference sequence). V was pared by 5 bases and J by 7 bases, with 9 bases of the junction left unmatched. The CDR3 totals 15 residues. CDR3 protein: CASSPTSGSRNEQFF. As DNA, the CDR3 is TGTGCCAGTAGTCCGACTAGCGGTTCCCGGAATGAGCAGTTCTTC.

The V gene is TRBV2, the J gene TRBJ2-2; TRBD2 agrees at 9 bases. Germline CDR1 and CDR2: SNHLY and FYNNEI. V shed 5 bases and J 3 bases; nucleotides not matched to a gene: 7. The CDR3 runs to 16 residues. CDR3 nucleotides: TGTGCCAGCAGTTCTAGCGGGGCGAGTTACACCGGGGAGCTGTTTTTT. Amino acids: CASSSSGASYTGELFF.

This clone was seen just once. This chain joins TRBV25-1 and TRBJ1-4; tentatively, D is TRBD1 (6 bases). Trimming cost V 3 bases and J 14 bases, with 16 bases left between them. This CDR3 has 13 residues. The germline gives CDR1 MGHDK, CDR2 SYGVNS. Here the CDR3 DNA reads TGTGCCAGCAGTGACAGGGGACCGGGGTCGCTGTTTTTT. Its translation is CASSDRGPGSLFF.

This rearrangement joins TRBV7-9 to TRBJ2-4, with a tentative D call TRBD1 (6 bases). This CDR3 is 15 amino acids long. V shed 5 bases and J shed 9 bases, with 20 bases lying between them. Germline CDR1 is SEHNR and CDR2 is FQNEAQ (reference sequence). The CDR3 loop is CASSLPGHLGSIQYF. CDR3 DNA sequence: TGTGCCAGCAGCCTGCCGGGACACCTTGGGAGCATTCAGTACTTC. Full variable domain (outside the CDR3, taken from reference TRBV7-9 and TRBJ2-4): DTGVSQNPRHKITKRGQNVTFRCDPISEHNRLYWYRQTLGQGPEFLTYFQNEAQLEKSRLLSDRFSAERPKGSFSTLEIQRTEQGDSAMYLCASSLPGHLGSIQYFGAGTRLSVL.

This CDR3 is CAWSGTGLGQYF. The CDR3 DNA sequence: TGTGCCTGGAGTGGGACAGGCTTAGGACAGTACTTC. The chain uses TRBV30 and TRBJ2-7; 7 positions match TRBD1. CDR3 length: 12 amino acids. The germline V gene has CDR1 GTSNPN and CDR2 SVGIG (reference sequence). The V segment lost 1 base and the J segment 10 bases; nucleotides outside the gene matches: 7.

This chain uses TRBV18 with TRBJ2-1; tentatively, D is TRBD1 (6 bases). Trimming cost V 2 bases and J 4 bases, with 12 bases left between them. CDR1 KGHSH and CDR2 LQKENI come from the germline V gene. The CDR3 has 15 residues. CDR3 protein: CASSPGLGGYNEQFF. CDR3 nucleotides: TGTGCCAGCTCACCAGGTCTAGGGGGTTACAATGAGCAGTTCTTC.

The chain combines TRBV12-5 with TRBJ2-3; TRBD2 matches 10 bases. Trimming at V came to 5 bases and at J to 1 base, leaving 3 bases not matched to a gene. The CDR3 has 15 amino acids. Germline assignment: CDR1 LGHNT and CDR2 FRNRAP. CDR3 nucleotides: TGTGCTAGTGGTCTAGCGGGGGCGGGCACAGATACGCAGTATTTT. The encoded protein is CASGLAGAGTDTQYF.

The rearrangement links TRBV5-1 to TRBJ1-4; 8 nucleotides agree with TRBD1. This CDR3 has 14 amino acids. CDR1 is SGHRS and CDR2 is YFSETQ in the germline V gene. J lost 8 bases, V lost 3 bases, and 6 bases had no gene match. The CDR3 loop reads CASSSDRASEKLFF. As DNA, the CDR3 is TGCGCCAGCAGCTCGGACAGGGCCTCCGAAAAACTGTTTTTT.

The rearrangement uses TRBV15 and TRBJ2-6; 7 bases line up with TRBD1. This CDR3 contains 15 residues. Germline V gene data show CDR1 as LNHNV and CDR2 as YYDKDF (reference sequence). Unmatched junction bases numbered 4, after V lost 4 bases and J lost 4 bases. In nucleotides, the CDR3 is TGTGCCACCAGCAAAACAGGGGACGGGGCCAACGTCCTGACTTTC. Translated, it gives CATSKTGDGANVLTF.

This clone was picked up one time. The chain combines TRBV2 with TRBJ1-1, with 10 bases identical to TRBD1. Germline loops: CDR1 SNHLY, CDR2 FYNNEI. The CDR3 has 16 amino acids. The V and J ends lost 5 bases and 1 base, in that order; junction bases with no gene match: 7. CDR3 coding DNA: TGTGCCAGCAGTCGAAAGGGGACAGGGGCGAACACTGAAGCTTTCTTT. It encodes CASSRKGTGANTEAFF.